Following are 21 T cell receptor beta chains from one sample sequenced in a study of cytomegalovirus exposure and HLA in healthy donors (dated by TCRdb to the late 2010s). Library preparation was by the immunoSEQ multiplex PCR assay. A mixture of 60 forward primers for TCR Vbeta segments and 13 reverse primers for TCR Jbeta segments was used in the multiplex PCR. TCRdb took this table from immuneACCESS and kept in-frame rearrangements with V and J called. Such tables lack part of the clones; where checked against another copy, unresolved V genes explain under half of the gap, and the rest is unexplained. The sample has more than 95,000 clones on record, roughly three quarters of them singletons. Approximately 4.3% of the sample is taken by the ten largest. Sequenced: PBMCs. These receptor sequences come from a man between 50 and 59 years old in good health and CMV-seropositive.

The chain is built from TRBV6-5 and TRBJ2-1, with D uncertain. Per germline, CDR1 MNHEY and CDR2 SVGAGI. The V end lost 0 bases, the J end lost 3 bases, and 9 bases lay between the germline ends. The CDR3 has 15 residues. This CDR3 reads CASSYSPIHYNEQFF. The DNA of the CDR3 is TGTGCCAGCAGTTACTCGCCAATACACTACAATGAGCAGTTCTTC.

V gene TRBV5-1 combines with J gene TRBJ2-1; D perhaps matches TRBD2 (8 bases). V dropped 0 bases and J dropped 5 bases, with 21 bases sitting between them. Germline V CDR1 and CDR2: SGHRS, YFSETQ. CDR3 size: 18 residues. Here the CDR3 reads CASSLGTGGGTVNNEQFF. DNA of the CDR3: TGCGCCAGCAGCTTGGGGACCGGGGGGGGGACAGTAAACAATGAGCAGTTCTTC.

This rearrangement joins TRBV6-6 to TRBJ2-3, with TRBD1 matching over 10 bases. Germline CDR1 is MNHNY and CDR2 is SVGAGI (reference sequence). V trimming: 2 bases; J trimming: 4 bases; junction bases outside the gene matches: 3. CDR3 length: 15 residues. The CDR3 spells CASSYLGQGADTQYF. The CDR3 DNA sequence: TGTGCCAGCAGTTACCTCGGACAGGGGGCAGATACGCAGTATTTT.

The chain carries TRBV29-1 and TRBJ1-4; 8 bases line up with TRBD1. CDR3 size: 12 residues. V was pared by 4 bases and J by 7 bases, with 2 bases of the junction left unmatched. Germline-derived CDR1 and CDR2 are SQVTM and ANQGSEA. DNA of the CDR3: TGCAGCGTTGCTGGACAGGGTGAAAAACTGTTTTTT. Its translation is CSVAGQGEKLFF.

The chain couples TRBV5-1 to TRBJ2-2, with 9 bases aligning to TRBD1. From germline, CDR1 is SGHRS and CDR2 YFSETQ. The V and J ends lost 4 bases and 11 bases, in that order; junction bases with no gene match: 12. There are 15 residues in the CDR3. The CDR3 loop is CASSTGTGPTEELFF. Here the CDR3 DNA reads TGCGCCAGCAGCACCGGGACAGGGCCTACTGAAGAGCTGTTTTTT.

The CDR3 loop reads CSVEDPLVSNTGELFF. The CDR3 DNA follows: TGCAGCGTTGAAGATCCCTTAGTCTCGAACACCGGGGAGCTGTTTTTT. The genes are TRBV29-1 and TRBJ2-2; D remains ambiguous. Deletions cut 0 bases from V and 0 bases from J, with 11 bases between. This CDR3 comprises 16 residues. Germline V lookup: CDR1 SQVTM, CDR2 ANQGSEA.

The genes are TRBV21-1 and TRBJ2-5; TRBD1, the table's D call, lacks a check against the DNA. TRBV21-1 represents a pseudogene. The CDR3 totals 14 residues. CDR3 sequence reads: CASMPQGVEETQYF. As DNA, the CDR3 is TGTGCCAGCATGCCACAGGGAGTAGAAGAGACCCAGTACTTC.

By sample fraction, this clone is medium-sized. This CDR3 is also generated by other DNA sequences in the sample. V is TRBV5-1 and J is TRBJ1-1, with a tentative D call TRBD1 (5 bases). V was clipped by 1 base and J by 0 bases, with 7 bases between them. The CDR3 runs to 14 residues. CDR1 and CDR2 from the germline V gene are SGHRS and YFSETQ. The CDR3 DNA reads TGCGCCAGCAGCTTGACAGGAATGAACACTGAAGCTTTCTTT. This gives the protein CASSLTGMNTEAFF.

The CDR3 region is CASSREPNEQFF. In nucleotides, the CDR3 is TGTGCCAGCAGCCGAGAGCCTAATGAGCAGTTCTTC. J is TRBJ2-1 and V is TRBV9; D gene unclear. V was shortened by 4 bases and J by 7 bases, with 9 bases between the two germline ends. The germline V gene encodes CDR1 SGDLS and CDR2 YYNGEE. The CDR3 runs to 12 residues.

The rearrangement joins TRBV10-1 to TRBJ2-7; tentatively, D is TRBD1 (5 bases). The CDR3 covers 12 residues. CDR1 WNHNN and CDR2 SYGVQD come from the germline V gene (reference sequence). V was shortened by 0 bases and J by 9 bases, with 9 bases between the two germline ends. The CDR3 DNA reads TGCGCCAGCAGTGAGTCGACGACAGTGCAGTACTTC. This encodes CASSESTTVQYF.

On this clone itself: The same CDR3 arises from other DNA sequences in this sample as well. The genes are TRBV28 and TRBJ2-2; 8 bases agree with TRBD2. The CDR3 has 16 residues. CDR1 MDHEN and CDR2 SYDVKM come from the germline V gene. Unmatched junction bases numbered 8, after V lost 3 bases and J lost 5 bases. As DNA, the CDR3 is TGTGCCAGCAGTTTGGTAGGGCGGGAGGCAACCGGGGAGCTGTTTTTT. Translation gives CASSLVGREATGELFF.

This chain links TRBV6-1 with TRBJ1-4, with a possible D match to TRBD1 (5 bases). Germline-derived CDR1 and CDR2 are MNHNS and SASEGT. The CDR3 spans 15 residues. Trimming removed 1 base at V and 6 bases at J, with 12 bases between. The CDR3 DNA sequence: TGTGCCAGCAGTGAAGTGGCAGGGACTTATGAAAAACTGTTTTTT. It yields the protein CASSEVAGTYEKLFF.

A single count supports this clone. The chain couples TRBV2 to TRBJ2-3; 7 nucleotides line up with TRBD2. The CDR3 consists of 14 residues. Per the germline V gene, CDR1 is SNHLY and CDR2 is FYNNEI. J was trimmed by 0 bases and V by 5 bases; bases with no gene match: 2. The CDR3, as DNA: TGTGCCAGCAGTCGCGGGGGTAGCACAGATACGCAGTATTTT. This translates into CASSRGGSTDTQYF.

In its sample, this clone was seen a few times. This chain uses TRBV6-6 with TRBJ2-1, with 10 bases matching TRBD2. Germline V lookup: CDR1 MNHNY, CDR2 SVGAGI (reference sequence). This CDR3 comprises 15 residues. V was clipped by 0 bases and J by 9 bases; unmatched bases: 5. In nucleotides, the CDR3 is TGTGCCAGCAGTTACTCTAGCGGGAGGCGGGGTGAGCAGTTCTTC. Translating gives CASSYSSGRRGEQFF.

The gene calls are TRBV10-3 and TRBJ2-7; a weak D match, TRBD1 (5 bases). Germline V gene data show CDR1 as ENHRY and CDR2 as SYGVKD. The length of the CDR3 is 15 residues. V shed 3 bases and J shed 2 bases, with 14 bases lying between them. The CDR3: CAISEGVTATYEQYF. Written as DNA, the CDR3 is TGTGCCATCAGTGAAGGGGTGACCGCAACCTACGAGCAGTACTTC.

This chain links TRBV7-2 with TRBJ1-3, with D hard to call. The germline V gene encodes CDR1 SGHTA and CDR2 FQGNSA. CDR3 size: 14 residues. Trimming took 3 bases from V and 4 from J, leaving 10 bases between them. The CDR3 bases are TGTGCCAGCAGCTTCGGGGTTAACGGAAACACCATATATTTT. Protein sequence: CASSFGVNGNTIYF.

This chain uses TRBV11-2 with TRBJ2-5; D possibly corresponds to TRBD1 (6 bases). The germline gives CDR1 SGHAT, CDR2 FQNNGV. The CDR3 loop spans 14 amino acids. Trimming removed 3 bases from V and 5 bases from J, with 13 bases in between. In nucleotides, the CDR3 is TGTGCCAGCAGCTTTTTGGGGGCAGGGGAGACCCAGTACTTC. This encodes CASSFLGAGETQYF.

The genes are TRBV14 and TRBJ1-1; TRBD1 is a possible D gene (6 bases). Germline-derived CDR1 and CDR2 are SGHDN and FVKESK. Trimming shortened V by 5 bases and J by 8 bases, and 12 bases separated the two germline ends. The CDR3 extends over 12 amino acids. CDR3 residues: CASSKQGLEAFF. The CDR3 nucleotides read TGTGCCAGCAGCAAACAGGGCTTGGAAGCTTTCTTT.

The chain is built from TRBV6-4 and TRBJ2-1; 9 bases are a match to TRBD2. This CDR3 region has 16 residues. J gave up 4 bases and V 2 bases, and 6 bases lay outside the gene matches. Germline V gene sequence: CDR1 MRHNA, CDR2 SNTAGT. CDR3: CASSDKAGGGYNEQFF. As DNA, the CDR3 is TGTGCCAGCAGTGACAAGGCGGGAGGGGGTTACAATGAGCAGTTCTTC.

This chain's CDR3 is CASSLRGSGDNSPLHF. CDR3 nucleotides: TGCGCCAGCAGCTTGCGGGGTAGTGGTGATAATTCACCCCTCCACTTT. The chain carries TRBV5-1 and TRBJ1-6; D gene unclear. V lost 1 base to trimming and J lost 5 bases, with 13 bases between them. The CDR3 sequence is 16 residues long. Germline loops: CDR1 SGHRS, CDR2 YFSETQ.

The chain recombines TRBV7-2 with TRBJ2-5, with D possibly being TRBD2 (6 bases). Germline V gene sequence: CDR1 SGHTA, CDR2 FQGNSA. Trimming stripped 4 bases from V and 5 bases from J, with 11 bases between. CDR3 length equals 13 residues. For the CDR3, the DNA is TGTGCCAGCAGCTCCACGGGGAGGGAGACCCAGTACTTC. Protein product: CASSSTGRETQYF.